This T cell receptor (beta chain) stems from a study of blood T cell repertoires in COVID-19. Study overall: The United States, Italy and Spain supplied acute and convalescent COVID-19 samples.

The table came from immunoSEQ multiplex PCR; TCRdb's copy has only in-frame clones and leaves some out. The profile shows 90,000 to 150,000 clones, about 79% of them singletons. The CDR3 totals 15 residues. V lost 0 bases to trimming and J lost 5 bases, with 11 bases between them. Germline V gene sequence: CDR1 SGHRS, CDR2 YFSETQ. Sequencing was done on a sample of peripheral blood. The receptor was isolated from a woman over 75 with acute or convalescent COVID-19. V is TRBV5-1 and J is TRBJ2-2, with D uncertain. CDR3 protein: CASSLGGSYTGELFF. The CDR3 DNA is TGCGCCAGCAGCTTGGGAGGTTCCTATACCGGGGAGCTGTTTTTT.